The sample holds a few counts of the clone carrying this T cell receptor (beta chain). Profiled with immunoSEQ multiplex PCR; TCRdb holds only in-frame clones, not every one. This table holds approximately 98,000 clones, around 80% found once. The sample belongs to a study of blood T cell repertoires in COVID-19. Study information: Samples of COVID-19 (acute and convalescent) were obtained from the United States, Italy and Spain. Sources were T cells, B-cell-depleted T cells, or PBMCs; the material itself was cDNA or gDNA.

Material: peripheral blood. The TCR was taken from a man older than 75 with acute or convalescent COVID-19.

This CDR3 is CASSRDRVTYNEQFF. The CDR3 DNA follows: TGTGCCAGCTCCCGGGACAGAGTGACCTACAATGAGCAGTTCTTC. The V gene is TRBV19, the J gene TRBJ2-1; 7 nucleotides agree with TRBD1. Germline CDR1 and CDR2: LNHDA and SQIVND (reference sequence). There are 15 residues in the CDR3. Trimming removed 9 bases from V and 2 bases from J; junction bases left unmatched: 10.